The 13 T cell receptor beta chains presented below share a single source sample, sequenced in a study of T cell changes during pregnancy in multiple sclerosis. Libraries were prepared by immunoSEQ multiplex PCR; TCRdb keeps only in-frame clonotypes and omits some of them. Of tens of thousands of clones listed, around 92% are singletons. The sequences come from CD4+ T cells from peripheral blood mononuclear cells, collected after pregnancy. These receptors were collected from a female donor with multiple sclerosis, enrolled in a pregnancy study.

The chain combines TRBV7-2 with TRBJ2-7; the D gene is possibly TRBD1 (5 bases). CDR3 length: 14 amino acids. Germline assignment: CDR1 SGHTA and CDR2 FQGNSA. The V gene lost 0 bases and the J gene lost 7 bases, with 13 bases spanning the gap. CDR3 sequence reads: CASSLANTGLEQYF. CDR3 DNA: TGTGCCAGCAGCTTAGCAAATACAGGTTTAGAGCAGTACTTC.

V is TRBV18 and J is TRBJ1-5; 9 bases line up with TRBD1. Trimming at V came to 5 bases and at J to 5 bases, leaving 7 bases not matched to a gene. This CDR3 has 15 amino acids. Germline V gene sequence: CDR1 KGHSH, CDR2 LQKENI. CDR3 bases: TGTGCCAGCTCAATTGGACAGGGGCTTTATCAGCCCCAGCATTTT. The encoded protein is CASSIGQGLYQPQHF.

The CDR3 loop is CASSSWGGAVGNYGYTF. CDR3 in DNA: TGTGCCAGCAGCTCATGGGGGGGGGCGGTTGGAAACTATGGCTACACCTTC. The rearrangement joins TRBV5-6 to TRBJ1-2; D perhaps matches TRBD1 (6 bases). V was clipped by 3 bases and J by 2 bases, with 20 bases between them. This CDR3 is built from 17 residues. CDR1 and CDR2 from the germline V gene are SGHDT and YYEEEE.

The chain has TRBV7-2 and TRBJ2-1, with D perhaps matching TRBD2 (6 bases). Germline-derived CDR1 and CDR2 are SGHTA and FQGNSA. The CDR3 consists of 12 residues. The V end was cut by 3 bases, the J end by 12 bases, with 12 bases between. The CDR3 loop reads CASSFSGPGQFF. In DNA, the CDR3 is TGTGCCAGCAGCTTTAGCGGCCCTGGGCAGTTCTTC.

The chain carries TRBV18 and TRBJ2-1; 7 bases fit TRBD1. This CDR3 is 16 amino acids long. Germline CDR1 reads KGHSH; CDR2 reads LQKENI. V dropped 3 bases and J dropped 7; count of bases not matched to a gene: 12. DNA of the CDR3: TGTGCCAGCTCACCTCTAGGGGGCCCACCCCTTAATGAGCAGTTCTTC. It translates to CASSPLGGPPLNEQFF. Full variable domain (remainder filled in from reference TRBV18 and TRBJ2-1): NAGVMQNPRHLVRRRGQEARLRCSPMKGHSHVYWYRQLPEEGLKFMVYLQKENIIDESGMPKERFSAEFPKEGPSILRIQQVVRGDSAAYFCASSPLGGPPLNEQFFGPGTRLTVL.

The rearrangement joins TRBV6-5 to TRBJ1-4, with 10 bases aligning to TRBD1. Germline V gives CDR1 MNHEY, CDR2 SVGAGI. V lost 6 bases, J lost 2 bases, and 3 bases stayed unmatched. The CDR3 has 15 amino acids. CDR3 sequence reads: CASSLDRGTNEKLFF. The CDR3 region has the DNA TGTGCCAGCAGCCTGGACAGGGGGACTAATGAAAAACTGTTTTTT.

The chain couples TRBV5-4 to TRBJ2-5; D unclear. CDR3 length: 14 amino acids. Deletions cut 0 bases from V and 4 bases from J, with 10 bases between. Germline CDR1 reads SGHNT; CDR2 reads YYREEE (reference sequence). The CDR3 sequence: CASSLDRVGETQYF. Here the CDR3 DNA reads TGTGCCAGCAGCTTGGACCGGGTCGGAGAGACCCAGTACTTC.

The genes are TRBV10-2 and TRBJ2-7; a possible D gene is TRBD2 (5 bases). The CDR3 runs to 14 residues. The V gene's germline CDR1 is WSHSY and CDR2 SAAADI. Trimming took 10 bases from V and 2 from J, leaving 18 bases between them. The DNA for the CDR3 is TGCGCCACCGATACGGACGGGGTCCCCTACGAGCAGTACTTC. Translated: CATDTDGVPYEQYF.

The CDR3 spells CASSLRQGATEAFF. CDR3 bases: TGTGCCAGCAGTTTAAGACAGGGGGCGACTGAAGCTTTCTTT. The chain is built from TRBV27 and TRBJ1-1, with TRBD1 identical over 10 bases. This CDR3 comprises 14 residues. Trimming cost V 2 bases and J 5 bases; bases outside gene matches: 2. Germline lookup yields CDR1 MNHEY and CDR2 SMNVEV (reference sequence).

The chain is built from TRBV5-1 and TRBJ2-7, with TRBD1 as a possible D gene (5 bases). Trimming pared 2 bases from V and 5 bases from J, leaving 8 bases between. This CDR3 is built from 12 residues. The germline gives CDR1 SGHRS, CDR2 YFSETQ. CDR3 region: CASSFDSNEQYF. The CDR3 region has the DNA TGCGCCAGCAGCTTCGACAGCAACGAGCAGTACTTC.

The chain joins TRBV10-3 to TRBJ2-1, with D perhaps matching TRBD2 (6 bases). Germline V CDR1 and CDR2: ENHRY, SYGVKD. The CDR3 runs to 13 residues. V dropped 4 bases and J dropped 6 bases, with 10 bases sitting between them. CDR3 amino acids: CAISAREPNEQFF. CDR3 DNA: TGTGCCATCAGTGCACGGGAGCCCAATGAGCAGTTCTTC.

Only a few counts were recorded for this clone. The chain has TRBV27 and TRBJ2-1, with TRBD2 matching over 12 bases. Germline V gene data show CDR1 as MNHEY and CDR2 as SMNVEV (reference sequence). J gave up 2 bases and V 4 bases, and 3 bases lay outside the gene matches. The CDR3 runs 16 residues. The CDR3 protein is CASSSWTSGAYNEQFF. The CDR3 nucleotides read TGTGCCAGCAGTTCCTGGACTAGCGGGGCCTACAATGAGCAGTTCTTC.

The CDR3 coding sequence is TGTGCCAGCAGCCAAGCGGGGGTAGGAGCTTTCTTT. Amino acids: CASSQAGVGAFF. The chain has TRBV14 and TRBJ1-1; TRBD1 is a possible D gene (5 bases). Germline CDR1 is SGHDN and CDR2 is FVKESK. The CDR3 has 12 residues. Trimming pared 1 base from V and 10 bases from J, leaving 10 bases between.